These T cell receptor beta chains were read from a single sample in a study of blood T cell repertoires in COVID-19. The table came from immunoSEQ multiplex PCR; TCRdb's copy has only in-frame clones and leaves some out. The sample includes tens of thousands of clones, approximately 90% of them seen just once. Sequencing was done on a sample of peripheral blood. The receptors come from a man aged 50 to 60 with active COVID-19. Each CDR3 is given with its conserved first and last residue. A D gene is named only where the DNA matches it firmly. Size tells how often a clone was seen (once, few, many) or the class of an expanded clone, and some rows leave it out.

clone size	V gene	D gene	J gene	CDR3 protein	CDR3 DNA
.	TRBV9	TRBD2	TRBJ2-3	CASSPYSGLASPDTQYF	TGTGCCAGCAGCCCCTATTCGGGACTAGCGTCACCAGATACGCAGTATTTT
once	TRBV19	.	TRBJ1-1	CASSVGILRVEAFF	TGTGCCAGTAGTGTAGGGATTTTACGGGTCGAAGCTTTCTTT
.	TRBV6-5	TRBD1	TRBJ2-7	CASSFGTGDEQYF	TGTGCCAGCAGCTTCGGGACAGGGGACGAGCAGTACTTC
.	TRBV12-5	.	TRBJ1-1	CASGLAGQGKGNTEAFF	TGTGCTAGTGGTTTAGCGGGACAAGGGAAGGGGAACACTGAAGCTTTCTTT
.	TRBV7-2	.	TRBJ1-3	CASSHNRDGNTIYF	TGTGCCAGCAGCCACAACAGGGATGGAAACACCATATATTTT
.	TRBV6-5	.	TRBJ1-3	CASSYKPRNTIYF	TGTGCCAGCAGTTACAAGCCGAGAAACACCATATATTTT
.	TRBV6-2/TRBV6-3	TRBD2	TRBJ2-7	CASSYSGTSYEQYF	TGTGCCAGCAGTTACTCCGGGACTAGCTACGAGCAGTACTTC
.	TRBV19	TRBD1	TRBJ2-3	CASSTWTGLTDTQYF	TGTGCCAGTAGTACCTGGACAGGGTTGACAGATACGCAGTATTTT
.	TRBV6-2/TRBV6-3	TRBD1	TRBJ1-1	CASSYDPSDRAAFF	TGTGCCAGCAGTTATGATCCCTCGGACAGGGCAGCTTTCTTT
.	TRBV6-5	.	TRBJ1-1	CASTLDTNTEAFF	TGTGCCAGCACCCTTGATACAAACACTGAAGCTTTCTTT